The T cell receptor beta chain described here comes from a study of T cells in Graves' hyperthyroidism and ophthalmopathy. Whole-study results and caveats: Progression to ophthalmopathy was predicted a median of about six months early. From stable hyperthyroidism, ophthalmopathy was separated by a 13 V-J model.

The germline V gene encodes CDR1 SGDLS and CDR2 YYNGEE. This CDR3 comprises 14 residues. The ends were cut back, 4 bases at V and 2 bases at J, with 9 bases in the middle. Turning to this clonotype: Its antigen remains unknown.

Patients aged 18 to 65 had newly diagnosed hyperthyroidism lasting under 2 months. Authors of the study amplified TCR beta CDR3 regions from RNA transcripts. The HTBI primer set served for first-round RT-PCR of the TCR CDR3. MiXCR, applied by TCRdb to the multiplex PCR reads, yields one record per CDR3 protein. The table includes some 760,000 distinct CDR3 sequences, less than 15% detected once. V is TRBV9 and J is TRBJ2-2; possible D gene TRBD1, 5 bases. Sequenced input: blood. The receptor was derived from a woman under 30 with Graves' hyperthyroidism. CDR3 sequence: CASSLGDNTGELFF. The CDR3 nucleotides read TGTGCCAGCAGCCTAGGGGATAACACCGGGGAGCTGTTTTTT.